The 20 T cell receptor beta chains given below trace back to one sample, sequenced in a study of patients and donors after allogeneic stem cell transplantation. MiXCR, applied by TCRdb to the RT-PCR reads, yields one record per CDR3 protein. The sample shows roughly 940,000 distinct CDR3 sequences, more than 15% of them seen only once. Sequencing was carried out using blood, either unsorted or a sorted T cell fraction (not recorded which). The receptors shown here come from a human donor who was either an allogeneic HSCT recipient or a stem cell or donor lymphocyte infusion donor (not recorded which). It is not recorded whose cells these are; they may come from a transplant donor.

This clonotype occurred a few times. The CDR3 DNA is TGCAGTGCTAGCACGGACAGGAGTCCCGGGGAGCTGTTTTTT. Translating gives CSASTDRSPGELFF. The chain recombines TRBV20-1 with TRBJ2-2, with 7 bases fitting TRBD1. This CDR3 region has 14 residues. After removal of 3 bases from V and 6 bases from J, the junction contained 7 bases not matched to a gene. From germline, CDR1 is DFQATT and CDR2 SNEGSKA (reference sequence).

The table lists this clonotype with a few counts. The chain links TRBV12-3 or TRBV12-4 to TRBJ1-1; no clear D gene. CDR3 length: 11 residues. V was shortened by 5 bases and J by 10 bases, with 11 bases between the two germline ends. This CDR3 is CASSDPPGAFF. CDR3 DNA: TGTGCCAGCAGTGACCCTCCGGGAGCTTTCTTT.

The chain combines TRBV20-1 with TRBJ2-5; 9 nucleotides agree with TRBD1. Germline CDR1 reads DFQATT; CDR2 reads SNEGSKA (reference sequence). The CDR3 totals 16 residues. Germline trimming cut 5 bases from V and 5 bases from J; bases unmatched to any gene: 15. DNA for the CDR3: TGCAGTGCTTTACCCTGGGACAGGGCGTTGGGGGAGACCCAGTACTTC. Encoded protein: CSALPWDRALGETQYF.

There are many counts of this clonotype. This chain connects TRBV6-2 or TRBV6-3 to TRBJ2-3; D is perhaps TRBD2 (5 bases). The ends were cut back, 5 bases at V and 6 bases at J, with 6 bases in the middle. CDR1 and CDR2 (germline): MNHEY, SVGEGT. The CDR3 is 11 amino acids. The chain's CDR3 is CASSTRDTQYF. CDR3 sequence (DNA): TGTGCCAGCAGTACTAGGGATACGCAGTATTTT.

The V gene is TRBV7-6, the J gene TRBJ1-4, with D perhaps TRBD1 (6 bases). The V end was cut by 3 bases, the J end by 5 bases, with 16 bases between. CDR1 is SGHVS and CDR2 is FNYEAQ in the germline V gene. The CDR3 spans 16 residues. The DNA of the CDR3 is TGTGCCAGCAGCTTCCGGGGAACAGGGAGGAATGAAAAACTGTTTTTT. The encoded protein is CASSFRGTGRNEKLFF.

The V and J genes are TRBV5-1 and TRBJ2-7; the D gene could be TRBD1 or TRBD2 (5 bases each). The V gene lost 2 bases and the J gene lost 6 bases, with 12 bases spanning the gap. This CDR3 is built from 13 residues. The germline CDR1 and CDR2 sequences are SGHRS and YFSETQ. The CDR3 nucleotides are TGCGCCAGCAGCTTTACGGGACCACGCGAGCAGTACTTC. Its translation is CASSFTGPREQYF.

The CDR3 bases are TGCGCCAGCAGCCCGGCCGGGAGAGGGGCCTACGAGCAGTACTTC. Translating it yields CASSPAGRGAYEQYF. The V gene is TRBV5-1, the J gene TRBJ2-7, with TRBD2 as a possible D gene (6 bases). Germline V gene sequence: CDR1 SGHRS, CDR2 YFSETQ. Trimming cost V 4 bases and J 2 bases, with 16 bases left between them. The CDR3 runs to 15 residues.

V and J are TRBV20-1 and TRBJ1-5; D is uncertain. The V and J ends lost 6 bases and 4 bases respectively, with 10 bases between them. CDR1 and CDR2 from the germline V gene are DFQATT and SNEGSKA (reference sequence). There are 12 residues in the CDR3. CDR3 loop: CSALYRNQPQHF. The CDR3 region has the DNA TGCAGTGCGCTCTACCGGAATCAGCCCCAGCATTTT.

This clonotype was detected a few times. The chain couples TRBV5-6 to TRBJ1-6; D is uncertain. CDR3 length equals 15 residues. Germline V gene data show CDR1 as SGHDT and CDR2 as YYEEEE. V dropped 4 bases and J dropped 6 bases, with 14 bases sitting between them. CDR3 in amino acids: CASSPVGGTNSPLHF. In nucleotides, the CDR3 is TGTGCCAGCAGCCCTGTCGGCGGAACTAATTCACCCCTCCACTTT.

The rearrangement joins TRBV5-1 to TRBJ2-3; D gene uncertain. V was trimmed by 9 bases and J by 7 bases, leaving 15 bases between them. CDR1 SGHRS and CDR2 YFSETQ come from the germline V gene. The CDR3 spans 12 residues. This CDR3 is CATLAKINTQYF. The CDR3, as DNA: TGCGCCACCCTGGCTAAAATAAATACGCAGTATTTT. The entire variable domain, with the rest obtained from reference TRBV5-1 and TRBJ2-3, is as follows: KAGVTQTPRYLIKTRGQQVTLSCSPISGHRSVSWYQQTPGQGLQFLFEYFSETQRNKGNFPGRFSGRQFSNSRSEMNVSTLELGDSALYLCATLAKINTQYFGPGTRLTVL.

The gene calls are TRBV3-1 and TRBJ1-1; TRBD1 might be the D (5 bases). V was pared by 3 bases and J by 4 bases, with 12 bases between. CDR1 is LGHDT and CDR2 is YNNKEL in the germline V gene (reference sequence). The CDR3 has 14 amino acids. The CDR3 spells CASSHTDSATEAFF. DNA for the CDR3: TGTGCCAGCAGCCACACCGACAGTGCCACTGAAGCTTTCTTT.

The table lists this clonotype with a few counts. V usage is TRBV3-1 and J usage is TRBJ1-2; TRBD1 might be the D (5 bases). With 3 bases removed from V and 8 bases from J, the gap between germline ends came to 19 bases. Germline V gene sequence: CDR1 LGHDT, CDR2 YNNKEL (reference sequence). The CDR3 totals 15 residues. The CDR3 sequence: CASSQGTDLFCGYTF. The CDR3 nucleotides read TGTGCCAGCAGCCAGGGGACCGACTTGTTCTGCGGCTACACCTTC.

The chain has TRBV2 and TRBJ2-7; TRBD2 matches 9 bases. Germline loops: CDR1 SNHLY, CDR2 FYNNEI. This CDR3 contains 12 residues. The V segment lost 10 bases and the J segment 7 bases; nucleotides outside the gene matches: 8. This CDR3 reads CAIGGRAREQYF. The CDR3 DNA reads TGTGCCATCGGCGGGAGGGCCAGGGAGCAGTACTTC. The full variable domain, completed using reference TRBV2 and TRBJ2-7, is EPEVTQTPSHQVTQMGQEVILRCVPISNHLYFYWYRQILGQKVEFLVSFYNNEISEKSEIFDDQFSVERPDGSNFTLKIRSTKLEDSAMYFCAIGGRAREQYFGPGTRLTVT.

This clonotype was counted between two and nine times. The CDR3 DNA sequence: TGCGCCAGCAACCCGGGGCTTCGTGGTGGCGGCACAGATACGCAGTATTTT. Protein sequence: CASNPGLRGGGTDTQYF. V usage is TRBV4-1 and J usage is TRBJ2-3; D might be TRBD1 or TRBD2, each matching 5 bases. The CDR3 sequence is 17 residues long. Germline CDR1 reads MGHRA; CDR2 reads YSYEKL. V was clipped by 7 bases and J by 1 base, with 21 bases between them.

This clonotype came up a few times. The chain is built from TRBV20-1 and TRBJ2-3; no reliable D call. V was pared by 0 bases and J by 9 bases, with 13 bases between. The CDR3 has 13 residues. Germline V CDR1 and CDR2: DFQATT, SNEGSKA (reference sequence). The CDR3 DNA sequence: TGCAGTGCTAGAGATCGTACCGCGCCCACGCAGTATTTT. It is translated as CSARDRTAPTQYF.

This clonotype was seen a few times. J is TRBJ1-2 and V is TRBV5-1; a possible D gene is TRBD1 (6 bases). The V gene's germline CDR1 is SGHRS and CDR2 YFSETQ. The CDR3 is 15 residues long. The V gene lost 5 bases and the J gene lost 0 bases, with 14 bases spanning the gap. DNA for the CDR3: TGCGCCAGCAGTTCAGGGGTGGATTCTAACTATGGCTACACCTTC. Its translation is CASSSGVDSNYGYTF.

The V call is TRBV9, the J call TRBJ2-2; D is uncertain. Trimming removed 1 base at V and 6 bases at J, with 7 bases between. The CDR3 runs to 13 residues. The V gene's germline CDR1 is SGDLS and CDR2 YYNGEE. The CDR3 loop is CASSVFPAGELFF. Here the CDR3 DNA reads TGTGCCAGCAGCGTATTCCCGGCCGGGGAGCTGTTTTTT.

The rearrangement uses TRBV3-1 and TRBJ2-7, with 7 bases aligning to TRBD1. After removal of 2 bases from V and 0 bases from J, the junction contained 19 bases not matched to a gene. Germline-derived CDR1 and CDR2 are LGHDT and YNNKEL (reference sequence). The CDR3 totals 20 residues. The CDR3, as DNA: TGTGCCAGCAGCCAATCCCCCGCGACAGGGTATCGTCGGGGCTCCTACGAGCAGTACTTC. It yields the protein CASSQSPATGYRRGSYEQYF.

This chain links TRBV6-4 with TRBJ1-5; 9 nucleotides agree with TRBD1. V lost 10 bases, J lost 5 bases, and 6 bases stayed unmatched. Germline V gene sequence: CDR1 MRHNA, CDR2 SNTAGT. The CDR3 extends over 13 amino acids. CDR3 protein: CANQDRGHQPQHF. The DNA of the CDR3 is TGTGCCAACCAGGACAGGGGCCATCAGCCCCAGCATTTT.

This clonotype has ten or more counts. The J gene is TRBJ2-1, the V gene TRBV29-1, with D perhaps TRBD1 or TRBD2 (5 bases each). CDR3 length: 13 residues. V lost 5 bases to trimming and J lost 5 bases, with 13 bases between them. From germline, CDR1 is SQVTM and CDR2 ANQGSEA. The DNA for the CDR3 is TGCAGCGTTCTCCGGGACCTTAACAATGAGCAGTTCTTC. Encoded protein: CSVLRDLNNEQFF.